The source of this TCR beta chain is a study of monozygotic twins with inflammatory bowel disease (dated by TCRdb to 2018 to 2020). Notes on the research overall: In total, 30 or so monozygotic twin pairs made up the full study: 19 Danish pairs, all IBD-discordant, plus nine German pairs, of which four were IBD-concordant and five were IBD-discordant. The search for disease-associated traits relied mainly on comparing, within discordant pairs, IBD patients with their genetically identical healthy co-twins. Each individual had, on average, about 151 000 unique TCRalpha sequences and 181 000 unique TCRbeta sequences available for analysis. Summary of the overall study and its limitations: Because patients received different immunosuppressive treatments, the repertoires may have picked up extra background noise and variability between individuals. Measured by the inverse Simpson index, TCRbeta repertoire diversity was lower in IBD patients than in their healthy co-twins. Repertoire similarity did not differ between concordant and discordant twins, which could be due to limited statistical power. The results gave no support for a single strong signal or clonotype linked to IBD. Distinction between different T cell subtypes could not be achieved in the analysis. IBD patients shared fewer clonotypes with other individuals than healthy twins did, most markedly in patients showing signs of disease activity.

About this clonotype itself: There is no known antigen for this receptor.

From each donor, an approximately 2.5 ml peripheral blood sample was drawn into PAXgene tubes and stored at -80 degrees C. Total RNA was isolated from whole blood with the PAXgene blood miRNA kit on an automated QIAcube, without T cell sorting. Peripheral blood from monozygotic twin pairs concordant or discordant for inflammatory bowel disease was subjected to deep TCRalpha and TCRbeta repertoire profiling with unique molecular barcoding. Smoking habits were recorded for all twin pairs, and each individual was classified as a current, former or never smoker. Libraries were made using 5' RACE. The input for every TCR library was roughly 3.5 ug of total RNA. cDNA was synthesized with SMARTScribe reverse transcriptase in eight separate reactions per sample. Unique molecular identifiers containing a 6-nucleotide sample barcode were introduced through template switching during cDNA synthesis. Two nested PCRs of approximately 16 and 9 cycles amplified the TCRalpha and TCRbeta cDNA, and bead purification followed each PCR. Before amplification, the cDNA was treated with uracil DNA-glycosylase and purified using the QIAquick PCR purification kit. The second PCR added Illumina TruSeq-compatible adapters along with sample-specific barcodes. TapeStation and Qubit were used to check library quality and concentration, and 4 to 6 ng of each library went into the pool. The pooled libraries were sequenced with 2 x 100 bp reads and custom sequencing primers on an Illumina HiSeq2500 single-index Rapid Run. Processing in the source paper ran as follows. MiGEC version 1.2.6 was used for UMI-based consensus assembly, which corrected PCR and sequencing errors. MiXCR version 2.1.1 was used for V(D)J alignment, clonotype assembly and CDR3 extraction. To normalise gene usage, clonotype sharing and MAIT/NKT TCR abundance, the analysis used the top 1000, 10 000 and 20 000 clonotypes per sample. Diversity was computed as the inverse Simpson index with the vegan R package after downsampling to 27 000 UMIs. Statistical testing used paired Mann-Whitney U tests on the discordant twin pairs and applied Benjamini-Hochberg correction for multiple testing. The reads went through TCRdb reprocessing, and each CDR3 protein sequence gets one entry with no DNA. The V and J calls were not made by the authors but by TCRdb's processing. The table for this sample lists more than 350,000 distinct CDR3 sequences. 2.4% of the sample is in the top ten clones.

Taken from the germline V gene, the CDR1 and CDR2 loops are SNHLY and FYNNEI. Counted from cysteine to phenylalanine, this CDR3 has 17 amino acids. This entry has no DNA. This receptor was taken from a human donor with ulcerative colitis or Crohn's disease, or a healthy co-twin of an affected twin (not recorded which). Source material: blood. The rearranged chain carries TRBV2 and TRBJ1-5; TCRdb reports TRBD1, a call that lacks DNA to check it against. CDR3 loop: CASSEEFRTGVGQPQHF.